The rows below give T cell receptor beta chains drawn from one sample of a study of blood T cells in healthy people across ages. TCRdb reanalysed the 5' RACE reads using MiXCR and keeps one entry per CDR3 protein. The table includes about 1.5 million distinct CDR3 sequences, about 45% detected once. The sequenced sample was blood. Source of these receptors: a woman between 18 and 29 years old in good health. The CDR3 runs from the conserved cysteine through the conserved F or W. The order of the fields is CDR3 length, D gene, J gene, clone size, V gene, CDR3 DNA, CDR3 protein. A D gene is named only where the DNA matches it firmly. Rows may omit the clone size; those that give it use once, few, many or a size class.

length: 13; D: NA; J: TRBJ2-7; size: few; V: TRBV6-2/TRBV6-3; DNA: TGTGCCAGCAGTGACTTTTGGGGGACCGAGCAGTACTTC; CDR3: CASSDFWGTEQYF
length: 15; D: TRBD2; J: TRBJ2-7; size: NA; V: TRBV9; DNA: TGTGCCAGCAGCGTAGGGTTGCGGGGGACCTACGAGCAGTACTTC; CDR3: CASSVGLRGTYEQYF
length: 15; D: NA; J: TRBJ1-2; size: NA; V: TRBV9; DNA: TGTGCCAGCAGCACCACAGTCCGTCGGGGCTATGGCTACACCTTC; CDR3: CASSTTVRRGYGYTF
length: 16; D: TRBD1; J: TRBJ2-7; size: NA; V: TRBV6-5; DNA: TGTGCCAGCAGTTCCCTCTTTGAAGGGGGCACCTACGAGCAGTACTTC; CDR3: CASSSLFEGGTYEQYF
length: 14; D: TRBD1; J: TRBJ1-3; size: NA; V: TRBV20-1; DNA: TGCAGTGCTAGAGATCGTGACAGGGGGGCCGCCATATATTTT; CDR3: CSARDRDRGAAIYF
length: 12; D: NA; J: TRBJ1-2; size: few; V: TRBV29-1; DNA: TGCAGCGTGGCCGGGACATTGGCGGGCTACACCTTC; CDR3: CSVAGTLAGYTF
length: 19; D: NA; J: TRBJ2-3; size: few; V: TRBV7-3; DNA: TGTGCCAGCAGCTTAAGGGGAGGCCCAATGTCTAACGACGCAGATACGCAGTATTTT; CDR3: CASSLRGGPMSNDADTQYF
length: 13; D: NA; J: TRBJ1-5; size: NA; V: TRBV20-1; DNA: TGCAGTGCTAGGGGTTTTCCAAATCAGCCCCAGCATTTT; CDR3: CSARGFPNQPQHF
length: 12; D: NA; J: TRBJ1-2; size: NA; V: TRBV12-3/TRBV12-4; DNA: TGTGCCAGCAGTTATTACGAAGAGGGCTACACCTTC; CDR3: CASSYYEEGYTF
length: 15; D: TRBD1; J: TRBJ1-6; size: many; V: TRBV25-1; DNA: TGTGCCAGCACGGGGACAGGGGCGGGTAATTCACCCCTCCACTTT; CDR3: CASTGTGAGNSPLHF
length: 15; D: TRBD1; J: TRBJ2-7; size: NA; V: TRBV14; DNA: TGTGCCAGCAGCCTGACAGGGCCCCAACGCAACGAGCAGTACTTC; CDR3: CASSLTGPQRNEQYF
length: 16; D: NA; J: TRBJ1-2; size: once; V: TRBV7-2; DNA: TGTGCCAGCAGCTTATCCGGGACACCCAGTAACTATGGCTACACCTTC; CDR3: CASSLSGTPSNYGYTF
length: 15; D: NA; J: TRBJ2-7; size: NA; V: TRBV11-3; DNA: TGTGCCAGCAGCTTAGGAGGGTTGCGGGACCACGAGCAGTACTTC; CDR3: CASSLGGLRDHEQYF
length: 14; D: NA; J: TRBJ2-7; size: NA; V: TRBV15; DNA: TGTGCTACCAGCAGAGTCCCAGGGGTCTACGAGCAGTACTTC; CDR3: CATSRVPGVYEQYF
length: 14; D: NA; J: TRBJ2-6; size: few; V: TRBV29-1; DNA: TGCAGCGTTGTAGGAGGGCTCGGGGCCAACGTCCTGACTTTC; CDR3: CSVVGGLGANVLTF
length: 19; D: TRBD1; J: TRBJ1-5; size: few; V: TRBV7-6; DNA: TGTGCCAGCAGCTATGGACAGGAGACGGGACCCTATAGCAATCAGCCCCAGCATTTT; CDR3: CASSYGQETGPYSNQPQHF
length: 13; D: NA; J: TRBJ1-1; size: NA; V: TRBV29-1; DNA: TGCAGCGTTGAGCAAGGTTGGGACACTGAAGCTTTCTTT; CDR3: CSVEQGWDTEAFF
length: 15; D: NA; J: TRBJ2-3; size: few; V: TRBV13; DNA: TGTGCCAGCAGCTCAAAGGCACTGGCGGTAGATACGCAGTATTTT; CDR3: CASSSKALAVDTQYF
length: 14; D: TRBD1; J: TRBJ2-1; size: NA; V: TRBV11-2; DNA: TGTGCCAGCAGCTTAGGTTACGGGACAGATGGCAAGTTCTTC; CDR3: CASSLGYGTDGKFF
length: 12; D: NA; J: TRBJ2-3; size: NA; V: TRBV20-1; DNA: TGCAGTGCTACGTCTCGGGCAGATACGCAGTATTTT; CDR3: CSATSRADTQYF
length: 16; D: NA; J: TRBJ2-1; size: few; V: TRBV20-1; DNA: TGCAGTGCTGGGGTAGCGGTCGCGATTATGTACAATGAGCAGTTCTTC; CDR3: CSAGVAVAIMYNEQFF
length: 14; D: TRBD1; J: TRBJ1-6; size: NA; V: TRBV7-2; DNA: TGTGCCAGCAGCGACAGGGTCCCGAGGTCACCCCTCCACTTT; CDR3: CASSDRVPRSPLHF
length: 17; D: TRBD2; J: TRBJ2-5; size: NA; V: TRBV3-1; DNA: TGTGCCAGCAGCCCCGGACTAGCCATATCTGTGAACAATGAGCAGTACTTC; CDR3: CASSPGLAISVNNEQYF
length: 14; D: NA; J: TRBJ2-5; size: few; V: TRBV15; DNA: TGTGCCACCAGCAGACGGGACGGCATGATGGAGCAGTACTTC; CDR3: CATSRRDGMMEQYF
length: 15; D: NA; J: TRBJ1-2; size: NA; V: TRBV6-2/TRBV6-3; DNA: TGTGCCAGCAGTTACGCGTGGGCCAGAAGCAATGGCTACACCTTC; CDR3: CASSYAWARSNGYTF
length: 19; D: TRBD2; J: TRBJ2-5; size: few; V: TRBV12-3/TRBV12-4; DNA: TGTGCCAGCAGTCCCTCTTTTAGCGGGAGGGCCCGGGGTAGGAATGAGCAGTACTTC; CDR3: CASSPSFSGRARGRNEQYF
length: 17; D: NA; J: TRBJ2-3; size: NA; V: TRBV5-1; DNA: TGCGCCAGCAGCTTGGAACAGGGCCCAACTAGCACAGATACGCAGTATTTT; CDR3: CASSLEQGPTSTDTQYF
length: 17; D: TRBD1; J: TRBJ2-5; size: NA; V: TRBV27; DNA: TGTGCCAGCAGGGACCGATCGGGACAGGGGATTCGAGAGACCCAGTACTTC; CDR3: CASRDRSGQGIRETQYF
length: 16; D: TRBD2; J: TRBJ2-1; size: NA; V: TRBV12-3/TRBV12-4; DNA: TGTGCCAGCAGTTTATTGGGCGGGGGGTACTACAATGAGCAGTTCTTC; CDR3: CASSLLGGGYYNEQFF
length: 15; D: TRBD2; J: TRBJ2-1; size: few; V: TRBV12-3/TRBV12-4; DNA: TGTGCCAGCAGTTTAATGCTAGCGGGAGAGAGTGAGCAGTTCTTC; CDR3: CASSLMLAGESEQFF
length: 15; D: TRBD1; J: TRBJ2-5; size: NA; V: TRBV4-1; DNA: TGCGCCAGCAGCCAGTATATGACAGGGAAAGAGACCCAGTACTTC; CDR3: CASSQYMTGKETQYF
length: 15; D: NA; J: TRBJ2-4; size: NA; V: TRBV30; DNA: TGTGCCTGGAGCCGAGGGGGGTTCGGCAAAAACATTCAGTACTTC; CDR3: CAWSRGGFGKNIQYF
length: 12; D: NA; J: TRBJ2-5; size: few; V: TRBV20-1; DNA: TGCAGTGCTCAAACAGACCAAGAGACCCAGTACTTC; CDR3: CSAQTDQETQYF
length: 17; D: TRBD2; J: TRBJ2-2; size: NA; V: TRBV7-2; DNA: TGTGCCAGCAGCTCACTTACCCCCGGGACTAGCCTTGGGGAGCTGTTTTTT; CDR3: CASSSLTPGTSLGELFF
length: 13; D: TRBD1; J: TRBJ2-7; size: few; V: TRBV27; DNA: TGTGCCAGCCTGGGACAGCCGAACTACGAGCAGTACTTC; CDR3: CASLGQPNYEQYF
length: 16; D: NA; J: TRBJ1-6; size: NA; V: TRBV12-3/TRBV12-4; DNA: TGTGCCAGCAGTTTATTGGACATAGCCTATAATTCACCCCTCCACTTT; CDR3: CASSLLDIAYNSPLHF
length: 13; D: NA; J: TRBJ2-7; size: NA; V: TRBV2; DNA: TGTCCCAGCAGCCCCATCCTCCCTTACGAGCAGTACTTC; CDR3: CPSSPILPYEQYF
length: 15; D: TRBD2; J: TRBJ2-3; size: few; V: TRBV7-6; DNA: TGTGCCAGCAGCTTAGCAGGGACTAGTCAAGATACGCAGTATTTT; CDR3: CASSLAGTSQDTQYF
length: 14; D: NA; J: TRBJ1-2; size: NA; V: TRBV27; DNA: TGTGCCAGCAGTGTCCACAGGAGCAACTATGGCTACACCTTC; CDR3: CASSVHRSNYGYTF
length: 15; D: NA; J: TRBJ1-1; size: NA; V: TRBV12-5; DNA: TGTGCTAGTGGTTTGGATATACAGAAGGTCACTGAAGCTTTCTTT; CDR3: CASGLDIQKVTEAFF
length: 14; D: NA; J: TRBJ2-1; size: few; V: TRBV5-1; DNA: TGCGCCAGCACCGAACAGGTGGGAGGTAATGGAGGGTTCTTC; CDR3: CASTEQVGGNGGFF
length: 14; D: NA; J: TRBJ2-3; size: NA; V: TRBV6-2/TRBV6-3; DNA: TGTGCCAGCAGCGAACAGGGTTTGGCAGATACGCAGTATTTT; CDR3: CASSEQGLADTQYF
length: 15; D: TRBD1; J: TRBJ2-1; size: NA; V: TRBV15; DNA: TGTGCCACCAGCATGCCGGACAGGGCTTACAATGAGCAGTTCTTC; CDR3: CATSMPDRAYNEQFF
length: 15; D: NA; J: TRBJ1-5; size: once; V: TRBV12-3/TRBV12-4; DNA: TGTGCCAGCAGTTTACGTACAAATAGCAATCAGCCCCAGCATTTT; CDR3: CASSLRTNSNQPQHF
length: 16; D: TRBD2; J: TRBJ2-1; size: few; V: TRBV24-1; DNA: TGTGCCACCAGTGACCCACTAGCGGGGGAAGACAATGAGCAGTTCTTC; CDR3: CATSDPLAGEDNEQFF
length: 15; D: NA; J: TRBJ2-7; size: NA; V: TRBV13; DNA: TGTGCCAGCAGCTCCAGCGGGCGCCTCACCTACGAGCAGTACTTC; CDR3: CASSSSGRLTYEQYF
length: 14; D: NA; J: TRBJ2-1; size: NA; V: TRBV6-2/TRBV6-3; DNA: TGTGCCAGCAGTATACGAGAGGCCCACAATGAGCAGTTCTTC; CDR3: CASSIREAHNEQFF
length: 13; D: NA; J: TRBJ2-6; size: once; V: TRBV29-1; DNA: TGCAGCGGGAAGGACTCTGGGGCCAACGTCCTGACTTTC; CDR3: CSGKDSGANVLTF